Below, 31 T cell receptor beta chains from the same sample are listed, as sequenced in a study of T-cell reconstitution after alpha-beta-depleted transplantation in children. Unique molecular identifiers featured in how the TCRbeta library was prepared. In TCRdb, the PCR reads were re-called with MiXCR into one record per CDR3 protein. The profile shows hundreds of thousands of distinct CDR3 sequences, roughly 15% of them singletons. This sample comprised PBMCs, mostly from graft donor cells, obtained 360 days after TCRalphabeta/CD19-depleted stem cell transplant. The receptors stem from a male patient aged 10 to 17 who had a stem cell transplant for acute lymphoblastic leukemia, so the T cells may come from the graft donor.

The table lists this clonotype with a few counts. V gene TRBV7-2 combines with J gene TRBJ2-1; tentatively, D is TRBD2 (6 bases). The CDR3 has 17 amino acids. V lost 1 base, J lost 8 bases, and 21 bases lay in between. Germline V gene sequence: CDR1 SGHTA, CDR2 FQGNSA. In DNA form, the CDR3 reads TGTGCCAGCAGCTTAGGTGACCGGCTAGCGTTGATGTATGAGCAGTTCTTC. Translated: CASSLGDRLALMYEQFF.

The rearrangement joins TRBV20-1 to TRBJ2-2, with D perhaps assigned TRBD1 or TRBD2 (7 bases each). Trimming pared 4 bases from V and 7 bases from J, leaving 19 bases between. CDR1 and CDR2 from the germline V gene are DFQATT and SNEGSKA (reference sequence). The CDR3 length is 15 residues. The CDR3 is CSANKFFRGGGELFF. CDR3 DNA: TGCAGTGCTAACAAGTTTTTCAGGGGGGGCGGGGAGCTGTTTTTT.

V usage is TRBV9 and J usage is TRBJ1-2; the D is unclear. Trimming removed 4 bases from V and 6 bases from J, with 13 bases in between. This CDR3 contains 13 residues. The germline gives CDR1 SGDLS, CDR2 YYNGEE. This chain's CDR3 is CASSTQNGDGYTF. CDR3 in DNA: TGTGCCAGCAGCACTCAAAACGGGGATGGCTACACCTTC.

This clonotype appeared a few times. The gene calls are TRBV7-2 and TRBJ1-5, with D maybe TRBD1 (5 bases). Per the germline V gene, CDR1 is SGHTA and CDR2 is FQGNSA. V shed 5 bases and J shed 6 bases, with 20 bases lying between them. The CDR3 has 16 residues. The CDR3 region is CASSPRGVYGGQPQHF. The CDR3 coding sequence is TGTGCCAGCAGCCCAAGAGGGGTTTACGGAGGTCAGCCCCAGCATTTT.

This clonotype appeared a few times. V is TRBV5-1 and J is TRBJ2-4; a weak D match, TRBD1 (6 bases). This CDR3 contains 15 residues. V gave up 4 bases and J gave up 1 base, with 12 bases separating them. CDR1 SGHRS and CDR2 YFSETQ come from the germline V gene. DNA for the CDR3: TGCGCCAGCAGCACAAACAGGGACGCCAAAAACATTCAGTACTTC. Translating gives CASSTNRDAKNIQYF.

This clonotype was recorded a few times. The chain combines TRBV27 with TRBJ2-3; D may be TRBD2 (6 bases). Trimming took off 4 bases at V and 4 bases at J, with 12 bases between the two ends. In germline, CDR1 is MNHEY, CDR2 SMNVEV (reference sequence). This CDR3 has 14 amino acids. DNA for the CDR3: TGTGCCAGCAGTTGGGAGGCGGTCCCAGATACGCAGTATTTT. Translated, it gives CASSWEAVPDTQYF.

V gene TRBV6-2 or TRBV6-3 combines with J gene TRBJ2-7; a weak D match, TRBD2 (5 bases). Between the trimmed V and J ends, which lost 0 bases and 1 base, there was a span of 16 bases. Germline V lookup: CDR1 MNHEY, CDR2 SVGEGT. The CDR3 covers 17 residues. The CDR3 protein is CASSYSRFGESSYEQYF. The CDR3 nucleotides read TGTGCCAGCAGTTACTCTAGGTTCGGGGAGTCTTCCTACGAGCAGTACTTC.

This clonotype has a handful of counts. CDR3 protein: CASSQSDREATGANVLTF. CDR3 nucleotide sequence: TGTGCCAGCAGCCAATCGGACAGGGAGGCTACTGGGGCCAACGTCCTGACTTTC. This chain joins TRBV7-3 and TRBJ2-6; 8 positions agree with TRBD1. The CDR3 spans 18 residues. Germline CDR1 and CDR2: SGHTA and FQGTGA. Trimming removed 5 bases from V and 2 bases from J; junction bases left unmatched: 11.

This chain joins TRBV25-1 and TRBJ1-4; 7 nucleotides agree with TRBD1. In germline, CDR1 is MGHDK, CDR2 SYGVNS. The CDR3 covers 14 residues. V was clipped by 4 bases and J by 7 bases; unmatched bases: 6. CDR3 bases: TGTGCCAGCAGTGCTCCCGGGGACAGTGAAAAACTGTTTTTT. Translated: CASSAPGDSEKLFF.

In this sample, this clonotype turned up a few times. The rearrangement joins TRBV5-1 to TRBJ2-1; 14 bases agree with TRBD2. Germline V gene sequence: CDR1 SGHRS, CDR2 YFSETQ. The CDR3 is made up of 15 amino acids. V dropped 4 bases and J dropped 5; count of bases not matched to a gene: 2. The CDR3 nucleotides are TGCGCCAGCAGCGTGGGACTAGCGGGGGACAATGAGCAGTTCTTC. Amino acid sequence: CASSVGLAGDNEQFF.

CDR3 nucleotide sequence: TGTGCCAGCAGTTTAGCGCGGGGGGCTAGCGGCTCCTACGAGCAGTACTTC. This sequence encodes CASSLARGASGSYEQYF. The chain carries TRBV12-3 or TRBV12-4 and TRBJ2-7; TRBD2 agrees at 8 bases. Unmatched junction bases numbered 7, after V lost 0 bases and J lost 0 bases. There are 17 residues in the CDR3.

This clonotype was detected only a few times. V usage is TRBV10-3 and J usage is TRBJ2-1; perhaps TRBD2 as D (6 bases). Germline loops: CDR1 ENHRY, CDR2 SYGVKD. Trimming removed 0 bases at V and 3 bases at J, with 15 bases between. CDR3 size: 17 residues. In DNA, the CDR3 is TGTGCCATCAGTGAGTCAGGGAAGCGGGTCCTCTACAATGAGCAGTTCTTC. Protein sequence: CAISESGKRVLYNEQFF.

The chain joins TRBV13 to TRBJ2-7; 9 bases are a match to TRBD2. The trim removed 2 bases at V and 3 bases at J, leaving 2 bases unmatched. Germline CDR1 is PRHDT and CDR2 is FYEKMQ (reference sequence). The CDR3 is 14 amino acids. The CDR3 loop is CASSLRLAVYEQYF. CDR3 nucleotides: TGTGCCAGCAGCTTAAGACTAGCGGTCTACGAGCAGTACTTC. Full variable domain (remainder filled in from reference TRBV13 and TRBJ2-7): AAGVIQSPRHLIKEKRETATLKCYPIPRHDTVYWYQQGPGQDPQFLISFYEKMQSDKGSIPDRFSAQQFSDYHSELNMSSLELGDSALYFCASSLRLAVYEQYFGPGTRLTVT.

The table lists this clonotype with many counts. The V and J genes are TRBV2 and TRBJ2-1, with 11 positions matching TRBD2. In germline, CDR1 is SNHLY, CDR2 FYNNEI. The CDR3 is made up of 15 amino acids. V dropped 5 bases and J dropped 3; count of bases not matched to a gene: 3. The CDR3 region has the DNA TGTGCCAGCAGTCCGACTAGCGGGGACTACAATGAGCAGTTCTTC. Translation gives CASSPTSGDYNEQFF.

J is TRBJ2-1 and V is TRBV7-6, with D uncertain. Germline V gene data show CDR1 as SGHVS and CDR2 as FNYEAQ. V lost 2 bases and J 8 bases, leaving 7 bases between the germline ends. The CDR3 has 12 amino acids. In DNA, the CDR3 is TGTGCCAGCAGCTTATTTGCCGATGAGCAGTTCTTC. Translated, it gives CASSLFADEQFF.

The chain carries TRBV7-2 and TRBJ1-2, with TRBD1 identical over 7 bases. The CDR3 is made up of 14 amino acids. V trimming: 5 bases; J trimming: 4 bases; junction bases outside the gene matches: 7. The germline V gene encodes CDR1 SGHTA and CDR2 FQGNSA. The DNA for the CDR3 is TGTGCCAGCAGCCTCGAGGGGACAGCCTATGGCTACACCTTC. Protein sequence: CASSLEGTAYGYTF.

The CDR3 DNA reads TGTGCCAGCAGCTTGCTAGAGTGGAACACCGGGGAGCTGTTTTTT. Protein: CASSLLEWNTGELFF. The J gene is TRBJ2-2, the V gene TRBV5-5, with D uncertain. With 1 base removed from V and 1 base from J, the gap between germline ends came to 8 bases. Germline CDR1 and CDR2: SGHKS and YYEKEE (reference sequence). The CDR3 has 15 amino acids.

This clonotype was seen a handful of times. This chain joins TRBV27 and TRBJ2-7; 7 nucleotides align to TRBD1. The CDR3 runs to 16 residues. In germline, CDR1 is MNHEY, CDR2 SMNVEV (reference sequence). V shed 4 bases, J shed 1 base, and the junction held 10 bases outside the gene matches. The DNA of the CDR3 is TGTGCCAGCAGTTACCGACAGGGATATTTTTCCTACGAGCAGTACTTC. Protein sequence: CASSYRQGYFSYEQYF.

The rearrangement joins TRBV5-1 to TRBJ2-2, with TRBD2 as a possible D gene (6 bases). Trimming cost V 0 bases and J 4 bases, with 19 bases left between them. The CDR3 is 18 amino acids. CDR1 and CDR2 from the germline V gene are SGHRS and YFSETQ. The CDR3 region is CASSLARSGLIPTGELFF. The CDR3 bases are TGCGCCAGCAGCTTGGCCAGGTCGGGACTCATTCCCACCGGGGAGCTGTTTTTT.

This clonotype showed up just once. The chain couples TRBV29-1 to TRBJ1-2; 9 nucleotides match TRBD1. V was pared by 1 base and J by 8 bases, with 2 bases of the junction left unmatched. CDR1 and CDR2 (germline): SQVTM, ANQGSEA. The CDR3 consists of 12 residues. The CDR3 coding sequence is TGCAGCGTTGAAGGACAGGGGGGCGGCTACACCTTC. Residues: CSVEGQGGGYTF. Combining the CDR3 with reference TRBV29-1 and TRBJ1-2 gives the whole variable domain SAVISQKPSRDICQRGTSLTIQCQVDSQVTMMFWYRQQPGQSLTLIATANQGSEATYESGFVIDKFPISRPNLTFSTLTVSNMSPEDSSIYLCSVEGQGGGYTFGSGTRLTVV.

The chain joins TRBV2 to TRBJ2-7, with D unclear. This CDR3 comprises 14 residues. The germline V and J ends were trimmed by 5 bases and 2 bases, with 13 bases remaining between them. Germline V gene data show CDR1 as SNHLY and CDR2 as FYNNEI. CDR3 amino acids: CASSSSDEAYEQYF. The DNA of the CDR3 is TGTGCCAGCAGTTCATCGGACGAAGCCTACGAGCAGTACTTC.

This clonotype has a handful of counts. The chain joins TRBV12-3 or TRBV12-4 to TRBJ1-5; 7 nucleotides match TRBD1. V was pared by 7 bases and J by 0 bases, with 15 bases of the junction left unmatched. The CDR3 is 18 amino acids. The CDR3 reads CASTPSPNRGLSNQPQHF. CDR3 in DNA: TGTGCCAGCACCCCCTCCCCCAACAGGGGACTTAGCAATCAGCCCCAGCATTTT.

This clonotype was observed at least ten times. V gene TRBV5-1 combines with J gene TRBJ2-1; tentatively, D is TRBD1 (6 bases). CDR3 size: 14 residues. V lost 4 bases to trimming and J lost 6 bases, with 14 bases between them. Germline CDR1 reads SGHRS; CDR2 reads YFSETQ. CDR3 loop: CASSLLTGPNEQFF. The CDR3 DNA is TGCGCCAGCAGCCTCCTGACAGGACCCAATGAGCAGTTCTTC.

This clonotype was seen only a few times. The chain is built from TRBV29-1 and TRBJ2-1; maybe TRBD2 (6 bases). Trimming left V 4 bases short and J 9 bases short, with 16 bases between. The CDR3 is 13 amino acids. Per the germline V gene, CDR1 is SQVTM and CDR2 is ANQGSEA. The CDR3 spells CSVGGSTRPEQFF. The CDR3 DNA follows: TGCAGCGTTGGGGGATCGACTAGACCTGAGCAGTTCTTC.

This clonotype was seen only a few times. The chain carries TRBV10-1 and TRBJ2-7; D gene uncertain. V shed 10 bases and J shed 3 bases, with 16 bases lying between them. Per the germline V gene, CDR1 is WNHNN and CDR2 is SYGVQD (reference sequence). CDR3 length: 13 amino acids. In nucleotides, the CDR3 is TGCGCCATCCCGGCCTCCCCCATCTACGAGCAGTACTTC. Translation: CAIPASPIYEQYF.

J is TRBJ2-3 and V is TRBV28; TRBD1 matches 10 bases. The CDR3 is made up of 16 amino acids. CDR1 and CDR2 (germline): MDHEN, SYDVKM. Losses at the gene ends were 5 bases for V and 3 bases for J; bases not matched to a gene: 8. This chain's CDR3 is CASSPWDRGLTDTQYF. CDR3 bases: TGTGCCAGCAGTCCTTGGGACAGGGGTTTGACAGATACGCAGTATTTT.

This clonotype was counted a few times. The chain joins TRBV20-1 to TRBJ1-1, with 11 bases that match TRBD1. This CDR3 contains 13 residues. Per the germline V gene, CDR1 is DFQATT and CDR2 is SNEGSKA (reference sequence). V was pared by 6 bases and J by 5 bases, with 5 bases of the junction left unmatched. CDR3 in amino acids: CSAGQGAGTEAFF. CDR3 nucleotides: TGCAGTGCCGGACAGGGGGCGGGGACTGAAGCTTTCTTT.

This clonotype was counted a few times. The V and J genes are TRBV12-3 or TRBV12-4 and TRBJ2-3; 14 nucleotides align to TRBD2. J was trimmed by 5 bases and V by 9 bases; bases with no gene match: 13. This CDR3 region has 17 residues. The CDR3 DNA is TGTGCCAGTGGGACCGTCGGGACTAGCGGGAGTAGAGATACGCAGTATTTT. It specifies CASGTVGTSGSRDTQYF.

This clonotype was observed a few times. The chain couples TRBV28 to TRBJ2-5, with 9 positions matching TRBD2. The germline gives CDR1 MDHEN, CDR2 SYDVKM. The CDR3 loop spans 16 amino acids. V shed 8 bases and J 5 bases; nucleotides not matched to a gene: 15. CDR3 nucleotide sequence: TGTGCCAGCTCCCGGCGGGAGGGCCCTCCCGGGGAGACCCAGTACTTC. Protein sequence: CASSRREGPPGETQYF. Supplemented by reference TRBV28 and TRBJ2-5, the full variable domain reads DVKVTQSSRYLVKRTGEKVFLECVQDMDHENMFWYRQDPGLGLRLIYFSYDVKMKEKGDIPEGYSVSREKKERFSLILESASTNQTSMYLCASSRREGPPGETQYFGPGTRLLVL.

The chain combines TRBV19 with TRBJ2-7, with 10 bases lining up with TRBD1. Germline V lookup: CDR1 LNHDA, CDR2 SQIVND (reference sequence). V lost 5 bases to trimming and J lost 4 bases; unmatched junction nucleotides: 8. The CDR3 has 15 amino acids. CDR3 sequence: CASSAGTGVRYEQYF. CDR3 nucleotide sequence: TGTGCCAGTAGTGCCGGGACAGGGGTCCGGTACGAGCAGTACTTC. Together with reference TRBV19 and TRBJ2-7, the CDR3 gives the full variable domain: DGGITQSPKYLFRKEGQNVTLSCEQNLNHDAMYWYRQDPGQGLRLIYYSQIVNDFQKGDIAEGYSVSREKKESFPLTVTSAQKNPTAFYLCASSAGTGVRYEQYFGPGTRLTVT.

This chain uses TRBV18 with TRBJ2-1; the match to TRBD1 covers 7 bases. J lost 4 bases, V lost 5 bases, and 11 bases had no gene match. The CDR3 covers 16 residues. From germline, CDR1 is KGHSH and CDR2 LQKENI. The CDR3 DNA follows: TGTGCCAGCTCAGGCACAGGGGTGATAGAATACAATGAGCAGTTCTTC. This sequence encodes CASSGTGVIEYNEQFF.